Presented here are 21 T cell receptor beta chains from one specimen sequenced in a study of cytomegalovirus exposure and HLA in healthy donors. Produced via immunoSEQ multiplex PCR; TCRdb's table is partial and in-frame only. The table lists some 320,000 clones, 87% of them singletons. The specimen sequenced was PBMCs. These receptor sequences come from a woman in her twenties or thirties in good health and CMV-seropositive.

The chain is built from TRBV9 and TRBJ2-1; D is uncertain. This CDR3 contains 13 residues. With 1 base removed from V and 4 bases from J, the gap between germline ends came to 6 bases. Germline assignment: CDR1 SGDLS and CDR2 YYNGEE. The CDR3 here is CASSVLGYNEQFF. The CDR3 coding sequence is TGTGCCAGCAGCGTATTGGGGTACAATGAGCAGTTCTTC.

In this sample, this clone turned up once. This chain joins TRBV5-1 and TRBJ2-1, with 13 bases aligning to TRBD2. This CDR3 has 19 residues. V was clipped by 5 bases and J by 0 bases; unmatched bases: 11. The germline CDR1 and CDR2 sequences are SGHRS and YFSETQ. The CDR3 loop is CASRRIGTSGVSSYNEQFF. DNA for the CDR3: TGCGCCAGCAGACGAATCGGGACTAGCGGGGTAAGCTCCTACAATGAGCAGTTCTTC.

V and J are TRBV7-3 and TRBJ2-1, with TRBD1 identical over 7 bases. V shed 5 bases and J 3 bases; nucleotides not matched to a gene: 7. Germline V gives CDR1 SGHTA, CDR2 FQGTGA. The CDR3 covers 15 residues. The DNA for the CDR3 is TGTGCCAGCAGCCAAGGAAGGGACAGCTACAATGAGCAGTTCTTC. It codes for CASSQGRDSYNEQFF.

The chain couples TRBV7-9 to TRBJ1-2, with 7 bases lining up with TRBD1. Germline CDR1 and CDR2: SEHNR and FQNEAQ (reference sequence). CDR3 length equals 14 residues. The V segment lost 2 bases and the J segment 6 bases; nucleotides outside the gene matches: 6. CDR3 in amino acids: CASSLRQGGNGYTF. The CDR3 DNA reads TGTGCCAGCAGCTTACGACAGGGTGGTAATGGCTACACCTTC.

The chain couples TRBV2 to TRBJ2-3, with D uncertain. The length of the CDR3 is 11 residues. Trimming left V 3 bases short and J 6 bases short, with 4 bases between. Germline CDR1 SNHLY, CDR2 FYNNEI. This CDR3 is CASSEGDTQYF. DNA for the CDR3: TGTGCCAGCAGTGAGGGGGATACGCAGTATTTT.

The CDR3 sequence is CASSTRTGYGYTF. The CDR3 nucleotides read TGTGCCAGCAGCACCCGGACGGGCTATGGCTACACCTTC. The chain uses TRBV11-2 and TRBJ1-2; no firm D call. The germline V gene has CDR1 SGHAT and CDR2 FQNNGV. The CDR3 has 13 residues. Trimming left V 5 bases short and J 4 bases short, with 11 bases between. Together with reference TRBV11-2 and TRBJ1-2, the CDR3 gives the full variable domain: EAGVAQSPRYKIIEKRQSVAFWCNPISGHATLYWYQQILGQGPKLLIQFQNNGVVDDSQLPKDRFSAERLKGVDSTLKIQPAKLEDSAVYLCASSTRTGYGYTFGSGTRLTVV.

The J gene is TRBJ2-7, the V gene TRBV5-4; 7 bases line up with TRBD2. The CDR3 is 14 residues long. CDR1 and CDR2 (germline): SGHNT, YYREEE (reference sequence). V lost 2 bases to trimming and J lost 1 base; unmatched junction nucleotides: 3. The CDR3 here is CASSFPSGSYEQYF. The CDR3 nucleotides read TGTGCCAGCAGCTTCCCTAGCGGATCCTACGAGCAGTACTTC. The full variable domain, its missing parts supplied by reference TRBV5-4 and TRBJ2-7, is ETGVTQSPTHLIKTRGQQVTLRCSSQSGHNTVSWYQQALGQGPQFIFQYYREEENGRGNFPPRFSGLQFPNYSSELNVNALELDDSALYLCASSFPSGSYEQYFGPGTRLTVT.

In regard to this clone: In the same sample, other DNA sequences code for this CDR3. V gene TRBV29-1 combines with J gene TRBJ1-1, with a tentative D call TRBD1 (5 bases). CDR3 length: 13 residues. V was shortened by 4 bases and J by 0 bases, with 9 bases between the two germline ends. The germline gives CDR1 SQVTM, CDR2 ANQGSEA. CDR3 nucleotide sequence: TGCAGCGTTGTTGGGGGGTTGAACACTGAAGCTTTCTTT. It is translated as CSVVGGLNTEAFF.

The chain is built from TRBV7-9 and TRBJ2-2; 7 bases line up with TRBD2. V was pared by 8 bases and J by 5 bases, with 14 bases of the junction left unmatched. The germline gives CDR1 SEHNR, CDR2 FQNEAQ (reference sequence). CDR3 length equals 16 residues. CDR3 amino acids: CASAYLAALQTGELFF. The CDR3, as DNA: TGTGCCAGCGCTTATCTAGCGGCCCTACAAACCGGGGAGCTGTTTTTT.

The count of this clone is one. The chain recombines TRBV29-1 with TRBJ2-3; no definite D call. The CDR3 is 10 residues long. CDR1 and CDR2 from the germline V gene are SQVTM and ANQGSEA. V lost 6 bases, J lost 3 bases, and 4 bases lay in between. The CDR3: CSVVTDTQYF. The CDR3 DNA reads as TGCAGCGTAGTAACAGATACGCAGTATTTT.

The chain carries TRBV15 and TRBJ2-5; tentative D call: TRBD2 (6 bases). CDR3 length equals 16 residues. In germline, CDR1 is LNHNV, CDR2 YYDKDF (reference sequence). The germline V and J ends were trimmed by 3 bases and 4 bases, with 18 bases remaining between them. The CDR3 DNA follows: TGTGCCACCAGCAGGACTTCCCACGGAGGGAGAGAGACCCAGTACTTC. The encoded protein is CATSRTSHGGRETQYF.

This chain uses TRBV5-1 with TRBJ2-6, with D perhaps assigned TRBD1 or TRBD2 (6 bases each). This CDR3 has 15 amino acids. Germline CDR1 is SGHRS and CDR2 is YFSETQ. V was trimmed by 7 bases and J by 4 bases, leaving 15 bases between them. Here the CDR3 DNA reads TGCGCCAGCCGAGAACGGGGGCGCGGGGCCAACGTCCTGACTTTC. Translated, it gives CASRERGRGANVLTF.

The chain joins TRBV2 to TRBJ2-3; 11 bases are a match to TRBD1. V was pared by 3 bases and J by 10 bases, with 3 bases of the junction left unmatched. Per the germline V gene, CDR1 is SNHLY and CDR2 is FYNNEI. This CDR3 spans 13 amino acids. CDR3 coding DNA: TGTGCCAGCAGTGAGGACAGGGGGCAACCGCAGTATTTT. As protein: CASSEDRGQPQYF.

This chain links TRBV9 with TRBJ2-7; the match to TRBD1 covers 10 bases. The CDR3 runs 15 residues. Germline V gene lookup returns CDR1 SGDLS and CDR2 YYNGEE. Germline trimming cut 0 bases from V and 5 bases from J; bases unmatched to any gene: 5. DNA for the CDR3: TGTGCCAGCAGCGTAGGGACAGGGGGTAGCGACGAGCAGTACTTC. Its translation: CASSVGTGGSDEQYF.

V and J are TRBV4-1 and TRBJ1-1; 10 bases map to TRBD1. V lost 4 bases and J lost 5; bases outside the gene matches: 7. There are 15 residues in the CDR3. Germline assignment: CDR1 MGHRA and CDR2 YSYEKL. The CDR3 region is CASSLSGQGNTEAFF. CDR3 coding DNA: TGCGCCAGCAGCCTTTCGGGACAGGGGAATACTGAAGCTTTCTTT.

CDR3 DNA sequence: TGTGCCAGCATTGGGAATTATCAGCCCCAGCATTTT. Translation: CASIGNYQPQHF. This rearrangement joins TRBV28 to TRBJ1-5; no reliable D call. The CDR3 runs 12 residues. Trimming took off 7 bases at V and 5 bases at J, with 9 bases between the two ends. The germline gives CDR1 MDHEN, CDR2 SYDVKM.

CDR3 residues: CATSRDLRTGSGNQPQHF. The CDR3 nucleotides are TGTGCCACCAGCAGAGATTTACGGACTGGAAGCGGCAATCAGCCCCAGCATTTT. V gene TRBV15 combines with J gene TRBJ1-5, with unresolved D. The CDR3 sequence is 18 residues long. Germline values: CDR1 LNHNV, CDR2 YYDKDF (reference sequence). Trimming left V 0 bases short and J 2 bases short, with 17 bases between.

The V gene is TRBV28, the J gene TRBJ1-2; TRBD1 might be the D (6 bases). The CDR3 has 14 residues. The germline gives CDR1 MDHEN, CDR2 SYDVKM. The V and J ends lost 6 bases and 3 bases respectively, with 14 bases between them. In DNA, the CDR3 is TGTGCCAGCAGCTACCAGGGGTCCTACTATGGCTACACCTTC. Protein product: CASSYQGSYYGYTF.

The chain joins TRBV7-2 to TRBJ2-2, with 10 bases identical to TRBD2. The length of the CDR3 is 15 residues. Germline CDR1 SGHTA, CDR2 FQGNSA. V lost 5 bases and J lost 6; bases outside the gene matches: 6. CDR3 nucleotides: TGTGCCAGCAGCGTAAGCGGGGGGGCCGCCGGGGAGCTGTTTTTT. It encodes CASSVSGGAAGELFF. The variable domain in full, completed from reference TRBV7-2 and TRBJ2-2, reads GAGVSQSPSNKVTEKGKDVELRCDPISGHTALYWYRQSLGQGLEFLIYFQGNSAPDKSGLPSDRFSAERTGGSVSTLTIQRTQQEDSAVYLCASSVSGGAAGELFFGEGSRLTVL.

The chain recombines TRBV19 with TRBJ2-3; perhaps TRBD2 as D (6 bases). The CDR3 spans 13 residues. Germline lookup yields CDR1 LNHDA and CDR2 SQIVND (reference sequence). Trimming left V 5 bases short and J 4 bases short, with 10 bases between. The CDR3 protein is CASSLGLPDTQYF. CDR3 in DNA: TGTGCCAGTAGTCTGGGACTTCCAGATACGCAGTATTTT. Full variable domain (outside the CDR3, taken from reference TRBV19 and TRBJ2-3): DGGITQSPKYLFRKEGQNVTLSCEQNLNHDAMYWYRQDPGQGLRLIYYSQIVNDFQKGDIAEGYSVSREKKESFPLTVTSAQKNPTAFYLCASSLGLPDTQYFGPGTRLTVL.

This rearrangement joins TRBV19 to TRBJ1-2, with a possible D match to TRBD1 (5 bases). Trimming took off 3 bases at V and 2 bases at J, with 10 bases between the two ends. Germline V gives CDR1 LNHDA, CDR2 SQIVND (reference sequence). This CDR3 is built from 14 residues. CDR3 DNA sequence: TGTGCCAGTAGTATGCGAAGGGGCAACTATGGCTACACCTTC. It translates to CASSMRRGNYGYTF.